A selection of T cell receptor beta chains follows, all from one sample in a study of T cell repertoires in cytomegalovirus infection. In TCRdb, the reads were re-called with MiXCR into one record per CDR3 protein. The sample consists of about 900,000 distinct CDR3 sequences, roughly 30% of them appearing once. What these receptors recognize is not known. Sequenced here: cultured CD8+ T cells from PBMCs, sampled from culture after CMV antigen stimulation. These receptors all stem from a human donor in good health (CMV status not recorded). Some clones in this sample may be carry-over from other donors' samples. Both conserved end residues are part of each CDR3. Fields, in order: V gene, J gene, CDR3 protein.

>TRBV27|TRBJ1-1
CASNSPGGTEAFF
>TRBV5-6|TRBJ1-1
CASESRTEAFF
>TRBV4-3|TRBJ2-2
CASSHPGANTGELFF
>TRBV7-6|TRBJ2-7
CASKASGVVYEQYF
>TRBV9|TRBJ2-1
CASSGWTGPNEQFF
>TRBV27|TRBJ1-2
CASSSIGDASFDLYGYTF
>TRBV7-9|TRBJ2-5
CASSSEAETQYF
>TRBV5-4|TRBJ1-1
CASRQGEMNTEAFF
>TRBV7-2|TRBJ1-5
CASSWRSWDRGTWQPQHF
>TRBV29-1|TRBJ2-1
CSVTKKNEQFF
>TRBV27|TRBJ1-6
CASSLGRGSGSPLHF
>TRBV6-6|TRBJ1-2
CASSTTGGADGYTF
>TRBV6-6|TRBJ1-2
CASSTSDRDVGYTF
>TRBV27|TRBJ1-5
CASTQTGSEQPQHF